The next 24 T cell receptor beta chains were all read from a single sample in a study of T-cell reconstitution after alpha-beta-depleted transplantation in children. Construction of the TCRbeta library involved unique molecular identifiers. TCRdb re-derived calls from the PCR reads in MiXCR, one entry per CDR3 protein. This table holds roughly 300,000 distinct CDR3 sequences, around a tenth found once. The source material was peripheral blood, sampled 180 days after TCRalphabeta/CD19-depleted stem cell transplant. The origin of the receptors is a male patient aged 2-9 years who had a stem cell transplant for chronic granulomatous disease, so the T cells may come from the graft donor.

This clonotype was detected ten times or more. The chain joins TRBV11-2 to TRBJ1-4; unclear D gene. The ends were cut back, 0 bases at V and 8 bases at J, with 10 bases in the middle. The CDR3 loop spans 14 amino acids. Looked up from germline, CDR1 is SGHAT and CDR2 is FQNNGV. Here the CDR3 reads CASSLDIGVEKLFF. The CDR3 region has the DNA TGTGCCAGCAGCTTAGATATTGGGGTGGAAAAACTGTTTTTT. Filled out from reference TRBV11-2 and TRBJ1-4, the complete variable domain reads EAGVAQSPRYKIIEKRQSVAFWCNPISGHATLYWYQQILGQGPKLLIQFQNNGVVDDSQLPKDRFSAERLKGVDSTLKIQPAKLEDSAVYLCASSLDIGVEKLFFGSGTQLSVL.

This clonotype was seen at least ten times. The chain couples TRBV29-1 to TRBJ1-4, with unresolved D. In germline, CDR1 is SQVTM, CDR2 ANQGSEA. Trimming removed 4 bases at V and 7 bases at J, with 13 bases between. The CDR3 covers 13 residues. The CDR3 reads CSVAGSRSEKLFF. CDR3 nucleotides: TGCAGCGTTGCTGGCTCCAGGAGTGAAAAACTGTTTTTT. The full variable domain, in which reference TRBV29-1 and TRBJ1-4 provide the parts outside the CDR3, is SAVISQKPSRDICQRGTSLTIQCQVDSQVTMMFWYRQQPGQSLTLIATANQGSEATYESGFVIDKFPISRPNLTFSTLTVSNMSPEDSSIYLCSVAGSRSEKLFFGSGTQLSVL.

To note about this clonotype: This may arise from a read error, as a much more abundant clone is one base away. The rearrangement uses TRBV12-3 or TRBV12-4 and TRBJ2-1; 13 bases map to TRBD2. CDR3 length: 18 residues. Germline trimming cut 7 bases from V and 0 bases from J; bases unmatched to any gene: 9. CDR3 residues: CASILELAGGASYNEQFF. The DNA for the CDR3 is TGTGCCAGCATTCTGGAACTAGCGGGAGGGGCCTCCTACAATGAGCAGTTCTTC.

With regard to this clonotype: One junction end does not reproduce the germline sequence, and a read error may be involved. The V call is TRBV7-9, the J call TRBJ2-1; D gene uncertain. This CDR3 comprises 12 residues. Per germline, CDR1 SEHNR and CDR2 FQNEAQ (reference sequence). This CDR3 reads CAISSGYNEQFF. As DNA, the CDR3 is TGTGCCATCAGCTCCGGTTACAATGAGCAGTTCTTC.

This clonotype has ten or more counts. This chain connects TRBV10-2 to TRBJ2-4, with D perhaps given as TRBD1 or TRBD2 (6 bases each). Trimming cost V 7 bases and J 1 base, with 14 bases left between them. The CDR3 length is 15 residues. Germline V gene sequence: CDR1 WSHSY, CDR2 SAAADI. In nucleotides, the CDR3 is TGCGCCAGCATAGGGGGGAGAGTCGCCAAAAACATTCAGTACTTC. This sequence encodes CASIGGRVAKNIQYF.

This clonotype was counted at least ten times. This chain connects TRBV21-1 to TRBJ2-3; the table gives TRBD2 as D, unverified against the DNA. TRBV21-1 is a recognized pseudogene. The CDR3 runs to 19 residues. The DNA of the CDR3 is TGTGCCAGCAGCAAAGTTAAGCGGGAGGCCTCGGCCAGCACAGATACGCAGTATTTT. It encodes CASSKVKREASASTDTQYF.

This clonotype appeared many times. The rearrangement links TRBV29-1 to TRBJ2-7; TRBD1 might be the D (6 bases). CDR1 and CDR2 from the germline V gene are SQVTM and ANQGSEA. CDR3 length: 13 amino acids. V lost 4 bases to trimming and J lost 4 bases, with 14 bases between them. This chain's CDR3 is CSVAGGASYEQYF. The CDR3 bases are TGCAGCGTTGCTGGGGGCGCAAGTTACGAGCAGTACTTC.

This clonotype was observed at least ten times. V is TRBV20-1 and J is TRBJ2-1; perhaps D is TRBD1 or TRBD2 (5 bases each). The V gene's germline CDR1 is DFQATT and CDR2 SNEGSKA (reference sequence). This CDR3 contains 11 residues. V was shortened by 7 bases and J by 8 bases, with 12 bases between the two germline ends. CDR3 nucleotides: TGCAGTGGCTTGGGGCGGGATGAGCAGTTCTTC. This codes for CSGLGRDEQFF.

The chain links TRBV7-9 to TRBJ1-2, with a possible D match to TRBD1 (5 bases). V was pared by 0 bases and J by 9 bases, with 14 bases between. Germline loops: CDR1 SEHNR, CDR2 FQNEAQ (reference sequence). The CDR3 sequence is 14 residues long. For the CDR3, the DNA is TGTGCCAGCAGCTTAGCGGTGGAGGGGTCCCGCTACACCTTC. Residues: CASSLAVEGSRYTF.

This clonotype was seen many times. The chain has TRBV9 and TRBJ2-1; 8 bases align to TRBD1. Germline V lookup: CDR1 SGDLS, CDR2 YYNGEE. J lost 10 bases, V lost 0 bases, and 6 bases had no gene match. CDR3 length: 14 amino acids. The CDR3 DNA is TGTGCCAGCAGCGTAGGGCAGGGGGCGAGGGAGCAGTTCTTC. Residues: CASSVGQGAREQFF.

This clonotype showed up many times. The rearrangement links TRBV7-2 to TRBJ2-1, with 10 bases that match TRBD2. The V and J ends lost 0 bases and 1 base, in that order; junction bases with no gene match: 3. Per germline, CDR1 SGHTA and CDR2 FQGNSA. The CDR3 is 17 amino acids. CDR3 protein: CASSLASGGNSYNEQFF. The CDR3 DNA reads TGTGCCAGCAGCTTAGCTAGCGGGGGGAATTCCTACAATGAGCAGTTCTTC.

CDR3 region: CASLLGLYQETQYF. The CDR3 DNA reads TGTGCCAGCCTACTAGGGCTGTACCAAGAGACCCAGTACTTC. V and J are TRBV7-2 and TRBJ2-5, with D tentatively TRBD2 (5 bases). The V and J ends lost 8 bases and 0 bases respectively, with 13 bases between them. Looked up from germline, CDR1 is SGHTA and CDR2 is FQGNSA. This CDR3 spans 14 amino acids.

This clonotype came up many times. V usage is TRBV7-3 and J usage is TRBJ2-2; D possibly uses TRBD1 or TRBD2 (5 bases each). Germline values: CDR1 SGHTA, CDR2 FQGTGA. Trimming cost V 5 bases and J 0 bases, with 16 bases left between them. This CDR3 has 17 amino acids. The CDR3 here is CASSLTRGSANTGELFF. For the CDR3, the DNA is TGTGCCAGCAGCCTTACTCGGGGCTCCGCGAACACCGGGGAGCTGTTTTTT.

In this sample, this clonotype turned up a few times. The chain is built from TRBV20-1 and TRBJ2-7, with a weak D call TRBD2 (5 bases). CDR3 length: 15 residues. Trimming removed 5 bases at V and 2 bases at J, with 19 bases between. The germline CDR1 and CDR2 sequences are DFQATT and SNEGSKA (reference sequence). CDR3 DNA: TGCAGTGCTTCCCGACTCCCGGCGGGCCCCTACGAGCAGTACTTC. Protein: CSASRLPAGPYEQYF.

This clonotype was counted many times. The genes are TRBV20-1 and TRBJ2-3; a weak D match, TRBD1 (6 bases). The V gene lost 4 bases and the J gene lost 0 bases, with 11 bases spanning the gap. Germline values: CDR1 DFQATT, CDR2 SNEGSKA (reference sequence). This CDR3 region has 14 residues. The CDR3 coding sequence is TGCAGTGCTATTCCAGGGGACAGCACAGATACGCAGTATTTT. Translated, it gives CSAIPGDSTDTQYF.

This clonotype has at least ten counts. The rearrangement uses TRBV28 and TRBJ1-1; 8 nucleotides agree with TRBD1. The CDR3 covers 14 residues. V lost 5 bases to trimming and J lost 5 bases; unmatched junction nucleotides: 7. Germline lookup yields CDR1 MDHEN and CDR2 SYDVKM. In DNA, the CDR3 is TGTGCCAGCAGTCTCAGGGACAGGCGAACTGAAGCTTTCTTT. Amino acids: CASSLRDRRTEAFF.

This clonotype was seen repeatedly, ten times or more. The chain has TRBV5-1 and TRBJ2-1, with 10 bases lining up with TRBD2. Unmatched junction bases numbered 11, after V lost 4 bases and J lost 1 base. Germline V gene lookup returns CDR1 SGHRS and CDR2 YFSETQ. The CDR3 totals 18 residues. The CDR3 DNA is TGCGCCAGCAGCGGAGGGTCTAGCGGGAGTACTTCCTACAATGAGCAGTTCTTC. Translation: CASSGGSSGSTSYNEQFF.

This clonotype has a count of ten or more. CDR3 sequence (DNA): TGCGCCAGCAGACAATCTTATGGACAGGGGGCCGTAAATGAGCAGTTCTTC. This gives the protein CASRQSYGQGAVNEQFF. The rearrangement joins TRBV5-1 to TRBJ2-1; 11 nucleotides match TRBD1. The CDR3 consists of 17 residues. J gave up 7 bases and V 5 bases, and 14 bases lay outside the gene matches. In germline, CDR1 is SGHRS, CDR2 YFSETQ.

This clonotype occurred many times. This chain links TRBV28 with TRBJ2-7; D unresolved. The CDR3 runs to 15 residues. From germline, CDR1 is MDHEN and CDR2 SYDVKM. V was clipped by 6 bases and J by 0 bases, with 15 bases between them. DNA for the CDR3: TGTGCCAGCAGCGGCCCCGGGCAGCTCTCCTACGAGCAGTACTTC. Translation: CASSGPGQLSYEQYF. The full variable domain, its missing parts supplied by reference TRBV28 and TRBJ2-7, is DVKVTQSSRYLVKRTGEKVFLECVQDMDHENMFWYRQDPGLGLRLIYFSYDVKMKEKGDIPEGYSVSREKKERFSLILESASTNQTSMYLCASSGPGQLSYEQYFGPGTRLTVT.

This clonotype has a count of ten or more. The J gene is TRBJ2-5, the V gene TRBV21-1; TRBD2 is the table's D call, not checked against the DNA. TRBV21-1 is classified as a pseudogene. This CDR3 region has 18 residues. The CDR3 DNA follows: TGTGCCAGCAGCAAAGTAGGGACGAGCGGGGGGACTCAAGAGACCCAGTACTTC. Translated, it gives CASSKVGTSGGTQETQYF.

This clonotype was counted at least ten times. V usage is TRBV3-1 and J usage is TRBJ2-7, with D perhaps being TRBD1 or TRBD2 (6 bases each). The germline V and J ends were trimmed by 5 bases and 7 bases, with 15 bases remaining between them. This CDR3 contains 13 residues. CDR1 is LGHDT and CDR2 is YNNKEL in the germline V gene (reference sequence). CDR3: CASSFGRGREQYF. CDR3 nucleotides: TGTGCCAGCAGCTTCGGACGGGGGCGGGAGCAGTACTTC.

V gene TRBV24-1 combines with J gene TRBJ2-3, with 11 bases fitting TRBD2. Looked up from germline, CDR1 is KGHDR and CDR2 is SFDVKD. J lost 5 bases, V lost 10 bases, and 13 bases had no gene match. The CDR3 contains 16 residues. The chain's CDR3 is CATSRTSGLAIDTQYF. In DNA, the CDR3 is TGTGCCACTTCGAGGACTAGCGGGTTAGCAATAGATACGCAGTATTTT.

On this clonotype: Just one base apart from a much larger clone, this may be a read error. The V call is TRBV28, the J call TRBJ2-5; D remains ambiguous. The CDR3 sequence is 12 residues long. Germline CDR1 and CDR2: MDHEN and SYDVKM. The CDR3 coding sequence is TGTTCCAGCAGTTCCTCATCCGTGACCCAGTACTTC. Protein sequence: CSSSSSSVTQYF. The full variable domain, its missing parts supplied by reference TRBV28 and TRBJ2-5, is DVKVTQSSRYLVKRTGEKVFLECVQDMDHENMFWYRQDPGLGLRLIYFSYDVKMKEKGDIPEGYSVSREKKERFSLILESASTNQTSMYLCSSSSSSVTQYFGPGTRLLVL.

This clonotype has ten or more counts. This chain connects TRBV20-1 to TRBJ2-3; 8 bases fit TRBD1. Per germline, CDR1 DFQATT and CDR2 SNEGSKA (reference sequence). J lost 2 bases, V lost 1 base, and 14 bases had no gene match. This CDR3 has 18 amino acids. In nucleotides, the CDR3 is TGCAGTGCTAGAGTCCTTCCCAGGACAGGGTCATCCACAGATACGCAGTATTTT. Translation: CSARVLPRTGSSTDTQYF.